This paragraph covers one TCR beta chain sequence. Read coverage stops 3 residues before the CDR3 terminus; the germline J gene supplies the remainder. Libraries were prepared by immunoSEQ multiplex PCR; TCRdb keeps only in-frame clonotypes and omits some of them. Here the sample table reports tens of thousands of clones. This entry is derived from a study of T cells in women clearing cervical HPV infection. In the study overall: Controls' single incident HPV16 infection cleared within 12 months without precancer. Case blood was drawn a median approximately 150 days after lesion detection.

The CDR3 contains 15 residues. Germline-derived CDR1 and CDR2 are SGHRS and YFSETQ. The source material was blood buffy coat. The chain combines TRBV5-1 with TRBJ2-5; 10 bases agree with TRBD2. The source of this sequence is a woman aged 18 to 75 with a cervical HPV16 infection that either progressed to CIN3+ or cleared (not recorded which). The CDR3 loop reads CASSSSGGPTDTQYF. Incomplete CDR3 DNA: TGCGCCAGCAGTTCTAGCGGGGGACCCACAGATACC.